This T cell receptor (beta chain) was captured in a study of CD8+ T cells in alopecia areata. Across the whole study: At a dose of 5 to 10 mg twice daily, oral tofacitinib was given to treated patients. Tofacitinib administration persisted for 6 to 18 months, succeeded by 6 months off drug. Study-wide results and limits: Expanded CD8+ clones among the top 100, as well as scalp clonality, were significantly decreased by tofacitinib.

cDNA prepared by RNA extraction and subsequent reverse transcription served as the template for sequencing. Clones were sequenced by immunoSEQ multiplex PCR, and TCRdb holds only the in-frame ones, with some missing. The sample contains about 150,000 clones, about 59% of which appear only once. Regarding treatment: oral pan-JAK inhibitor, 5-10 mg twice daily. In alopecia areata patients, both lesional scalp punch biopsies and peripheral blood were collected. Regarding this clone: The antigen remains unidentified.

The sample in question was CD8+ T cells sorted from blood, obtained at week 4, from a patient treated with tofacitinib. This TCR came from a human donor with alopecia areata.

The DNA of the CDR3 is TGCGCCTCGGGTGGGGGTGGAAGCACTGAAGCTTTCTTT. It specifies CASGGGGSTEAFF. This sequence joins TRBV5-1 and TRBJ1-1; D is perhaps TRBD1 (5 bases). The germline V gene encodes CDR1 SGHRS and CDR2 YFSETQ. This CDR3 contains 13 residues. V was cut by 10 bases and J by 4 bases, with 17 bases left in between.